This T cell receptor (beta chain) was sequenced during a study of a mutant IDH1 vaccine in newly diagnosed glioma. Study details: Standard pretreatment was either radiotherapy, temozolomide, or, for most, radiochemotherapy with temozolomide. The study's findings and limits: Vaccine-induced immune responses occurred in more than 85% of patients.

V was pared by 4 bases and J by 6 bases, with 22 bases between. The CDR3 runs to 16 residues. The germline gives CDR1 SGHTA, CDR2 FQGNSA. In the case of this clone: Its antigen is not known.

The protocol was immunoSEQ multiplex PCR, while the TCRdb copy is restricted to in-frame clones and leaves out a portion. The sample includes over 20,000 clones, approximately 91% seen only once; the top ten take approximately 9.1%. Time point reported: baseline, week 1 (first vaccination visit). Treatment indicated: pre-vaccination baseline after standard-of-care therapy. Each donor presented with a new WHO grade 3 or 4 astrocytoma that tested IDH1-mutant and showed ATRX loss. This TCR was sampled from a young man with glioma. Sequencing was performed on PBMCs, taken from a glioma patient treated with radiotherapy, temozolomide or both. The J gene is TRBJ2-7, the V gene TRBV7-2; D perhaps matches TRBD1 (5 bases). The chain's CDR3 is CASSSHPAGLTGEQYF. The CDR3 coding sequence is TGTGCCAGCAGCTCCCACCCCGCAGGGCTAACTGGCGAGCAGTACTTC.